The 16 T cell receptor beta chains reported below all come from one sample, sequenced in a study of shared clonotypes between healthy human individuals. Libraries were prepared by immunoSEQ multiplex PCR; TCRdb keeps only in-frame clonotypes and omits some of them. In the table there are a few million clones, over 85% of which are singletons. The specimen sequenced was naive CD4+ T cells from PBMCs. Subset specified: CD45RA+ positively selected. Every receptor here comes from a young man in good health. Some clones in this sample may be carry-over from other donors' samples.

This chain links TRBV28 with TRBJ1-2; D perhaps matches TRBD1 (5 bases). This CDR3 comprises 14 residues. Germline CDR1 is MDHEN and CDR2 is SYDVKM. V was pared by 8 bases and J by 0 bases, with 13 bases between. The CDR3 coding sequence is TGTGCCAGCCTCAGGACACGAGCTAACTATGGCTACACCTTC. Translated, it gives CASLRTRANYGYTF.

About this clone itself: This sample includes further DNA sequences coding for the same CDR3. The gene calls are TRBV7-2 and TRBJ2-3; D not certain. Trimming cost V 2 bases and J 6 bases, with 3 bases left between them. Germline CDR1 is SGHTA and CDR2 is FQGNSA. The CDR3 runs to 11 residues. This CDR3 reads CASSLRDTQYF. Here the CDR3 DNA reads TGTGCCAGCAGCTTACGTGATACGCAGTATTTT. Variable domain in full (rest from reference TRBV7-2 and TRBJ2-3): GAGVSQSPSNKVTEKGKDVELRCDPISGHTALYWYRQSLGQGLEFLIYFQGNSAPDKSGLPSDRFSAERTGGSVSTLTIQRTQQEDSAVYLCASSLRDTQYFGPGTRLTVL.

The chain employs TRBV5-1 and TRBJ1-2; 7 bases agree with TRBD1. V dropped 4 bases and J dropped 2; count of bases not matched to a gene: 5. In germline, CDR1 is SGHRS, CDR2 YFSETQ. The CDR3 is made up of 14 amino acids. The CDR3 loop reads CASSPGGVNYGYTF. The CDR3 nucleotides read TGCGCCAGCAGCCCAGGGGGAGTGAACTATGGCTACACCTTC.

This clone has only one observation. Distinct nucleotide sequences in the sample also encode this CDR3. The rearrangement joins TRBV27 to TRBJ1-5; a possible D gene is TRBD1 (5 bases). Trimming took off 3 bases at V and 4 bases at J, with 10 bases between the two ends. CDR3 length: 14 amino acids. Germline values: CDR1 MNHEY, CDR2 SMNVEV (reference sequence). The CDR3 protein is CASSFGRVNQPQHF. CDR3 nucleotides: TGTGCCAGCAGTTTCGGCAGGGTGAATCAGCCCCAGCATTTT.

The chain joins TRBV9 to TRBJ2-7; D gene uncertain. The ends were cut back, 4 bases at V and 6 bases at J, with 14 bases in the middle. The CDR3 has 13 amino acids. Germline CDR1 is SGDLS and CDR2 is YYNGEE. The CDR3 sequence is CASSPSPGSEQYF. CDR3 in DNA: TGTGCCAGCAGCCCATCCCCCGGCTCCGAGCAGTACTTC.

This chain links TRBV7-8 with TRBJ1-5; TRBD1 is a possible D gene (5 bases). The length of the CDR3 is 15 residues. The ends were cut back, 1 base at V and 3 bases at J, with 10 bases in the middle. Germline V gene data show CDR1 as SGHVS and CDR2 as FQNEAQ. This CDR3 reads CASSLEGLPNQPQHF. The CDR3 DNA reads TGTGCCAGCAGCTTAGAGGGGTTGCCCAATCAGCCCCAGCATTTT.

The chain is built from TRBV2 and TRBJ1-4; 7 bases align to TRBD1. The V segment lost 0 bases and the J segment 7 bases; nucleotides outside the gene matches: 8. CDR1 is SNHLY and CDR2 is FYNNEI in the germline V gene. The CDR3 runs to 16 residues. CDR3 coding DNA: TGTGCCAGCAGTGAAGCGCTTGGGCAGGGGGGTGAAAAACTGTTTTTT. Amino acid sequence: CASSEALGQGGEKLFF.

The chain recombines TRBV11-1 with TRBJ2-3; D gene ambiguous. V was trimmed by 3 bases and J by 2 bases, leaving 9 bases between them. CDR3 length: 14 residues. Germline values: CDR1 SGHAT, CDR2 FQDESV (reference sequence). CDR3 protein: CASSLWETTDTQYF. The CDR3, as DNA: TGTGCCAGCAGCTTGTGGGAAACCACAGATACGCAGTATTTT.

The rearrangement joins TRBV11-3 to TRBJ2-1; 13 nucleotides agree with TRBD2. This CDR3 spans 16 amino acids. J was trimmed by 7 bases and V by 5 bases; bases with no gene match: 8. Per germline, CDR1 SGHNT and CDR2 YENEEA. CDR3 coding DNA: TGTGCCAGCAGCCAAAGGACTAGCGGGAGTGGGAATGAGCAGTTCTTC. Protein sequence: CASSQRTSGSGNEQFF.

The rearrangement uses TRBV5-6 and TRBJ1-2; no clear D. The CDR3 has 13 amino acids. CDR1 is SGHDT, CDR2 YYEEEE, per germline. The germline V and J ends were trimmed by 0 bases and 2 bases, with 5 bases remaining between them. CDR3 protein: CASSLEANYGYTF. The CDR3 DNA reads TGTGCCAGCAGCTTGGAAGCCAACTATGGCTACACCTTC.

The chain carries TRBV18 and TRBJ2-5; 11 bases fit TRBD2. The germline CDR1 and CDR2 sequences are KGHSH and LQKENI. The CDR3 is 14 residues long. Trimming took 10 bases from V and 3 from J; bases not matched to a gene: 7. This chain's CDR3 is CATGGLAAKETQYF. The CDR3 coding sequence is TGTGCCACGGGGGGACTAGCGGCGAAAGAGACCCAGTACTTC. The full variable domain, with the rest looked up from reference TRBV18 and TRBJ2-5, is NAGVMQNPRHLVRRRGQEARLRCSPMKGHSHVYWYRQLPEEGLKFMVYLQKENIIDESGMPKERFSAEFPKEGPSILRIQQVVRGDSAAYFCATGGLAAKETQYFGPGTRLLVL.

This rearrangement joins TRBV30 to TRBJ2-5, with a tentative D call TRBD2 (5 bases). Germline V CDR1 and CDR2: GTSNPN, SVGIG (reference sequence). CDR3 length: 13 residues. The germline V and J ends were trimmed by 2 bases and 3 bases, with 10 bases remaining between them. CDR3 DNA sequence: TGTGCCTGGAGTAGAAGCGGCAAAGAGACCCAGTACTTC. Encoded protein: CAWSRSGKETQYF.

V usage is TRBV18 and J usage is TRBJ1-1; no firm D call. The CDR3 runs 14 residues. Germline V gives CDR1 KGHSH, CDR2 LQKENI. The ends were cut back, 3 bases at V and 4 bases at J, with 12 bases in the middle. Written as DNA, the CDR3 is TGTGCCAGCTCACCGCGTCAGTTAGGCACTGAAGCTTTCTTT. Translating gives CASSPRQLGTEAFF.

The chain has TRBV10-3 and TRBJ2-3; D is perhaps TRBD2 (5 bases). The CDR3 runs to 15 residues. V was cut by 6 bases and J by 4 bases, with 17 bases left in between. Germline CDR1 ENHRY, CDR2 SYGVKD. CDR3 sequence: CAISRTSSTADTQYF. The CDR3 DNA reads TGTGCCATCAGCAGAACTAGTTCTACGGCAGATACGCAGTATTTT.

The chain joins TRBV19 to TRBJ1-4, with TRBD1 matching over 7 bases. Germline CDR1 and CDR2: LNHDA and SQIVND (reference sequence). CDR3 size: 15 residues. The trim removed 5 bases at V and 8 bases at J, leaving 11 bases unmatched. CDR3 sequence: CASSLNRGLSEKLFF. Written as DNA, the CDR3 is TGTGCCAGTAGTTTGAACAGGGGTTTATCGGAAAAACTGTTTTTT.

The chain is built from TRBV6-1 and TRBJ2-7, with 7 bases aligning to TRBD1. There are 14 residues in the CDR3. Trimming took 1 base from V and 4 from J; bases not matched to a gene: 4. Germline loops: CDR1 MNHNS, CDR2 SASEGT. The CDR3 sequence: CASSEGGRGYEQYF. CDR3 DNA sequence: TGTGCCAGCAGTGAAGGCGGCAGGGGGTACGAGCAGTACTTC.